Given below is one T cell receptor beta chain in context. What it recognizes is unknown. The CDR3 sequence is 16 residues long. Germline-derived CDR1 and CDR2 are SGHRS and YFSETQ. Trimming cost V 4 bases and J 3 bases; bases outside gene matches: 10. This record belongs to a study of cytomegalovirus exposure and HLA in healthy donors. Study conclusions and caveats: Researchers reported that three CMV-associated chains were confirmed in vitro as CMV antigen-specific.

The PCR employed 60 Vbeta primers together with 13 Jbeta primers. The protocol was immunoSEQ multiplex PCR, while the TCRdb copy is restricted to in-frame clones and leaves out a portion. The data show 100,000 to 150,000 clones, 73% seen once. The rearrangement joins TRBV5-1 to TRBJ1-1, with TRBD1 identical over 9 bases. This receptor was obtained from a woman between 40 and 50 years old in good health and CMV-seronegative. The sequenced sample was PBMCs. Here the CDR3 DNA reads TGCGCCAGCAGCCGTGGCCGGGACAGGGTTGACACTGAAGCTTTCTTT. Translated, it gives CASSRGRDRVDTEAFF.